Following are 32 T cell receptor beta chains from one sample sequenced in a study of OX40 agonist ivuxolimab in advanced cancers. Library construction relied on the immunoSEQ multiplex PCR assay. The immuneACCESS repertoire file appears here via TCRdb, limited to in-frame rearrangements. These files lack a portion of the clones; in checked studies, under half of the deficit traces to unresolved V genes, and the cause of the others is not known. Within this sample are about 52,000 clones, with approximately 80% of them counted one time only. Under 15% of the sample belongs to the ten largest clones. This specimen was CD4+ or CD8+ T cells sorted from blood, taken in a trial of the OX40 agonist ivuxolimab. The receptors here all came from an adult with an advanced solid tumor such as melanoma, head and neck, liver or kidney cancer.

This sequence joins TRBV28 and TRBJ2-2, with 8 bases lining up with TRBD2. Germline CDR1 and CDR2: MDHEN and SYDVKM. This CDR3 is 16 amino acids long. After removal of 5 bases from V and 3 bases from J, the junction contained 8 bases not matched to a gene. In nucleotides, the CDR3 is TGTGCCAGCAGTCCTCCTTTCGGGGGGGACACCGGGGAGCTGTTTTTT. It yields the protein CASSPPFGGDTGELFF.

This clone was observed a handful of times. CDR3: CASSPSWDGTGELFF. CDR3 DNA: TGCGCCAGCAGCCCCAGTTGGGACGGCACCGGGGAGCTGTTTTTT. The chain couples TRBV5-1 to TRBJ2-2; D might be TRBD1 or TRBD2, each matching 5 bases. The CDR3 spans 15 residues. Germline CDR1 and CDR2: SGHRS and YFSETQ. Deletions cut 4 bases from V and 4 bases from J, with 14 bases between.

J is TRBJ2-2 and V is TRBV6-5, with D perhaps TRBD1 or TRBD2 (6 bases each). Trimming removed 6 bases at V and 6 bases at J, with 11 bases between. There are 13 residues in the CDR3. CDR1 is MNHEY and CDR2 is SVGAGI in the germline V gene. The CDR3 sequence: CASRRGGSGELFF. In DNA, the CDR3 is TGTGCCAGCAGGCGAGGGGGGTCCGGGGAGCTGTTTTTT.

The J gene is TRBJ2-3, the V gene TRBV6-6; 10 bases line up with TRBD2. Germline CDR1 reads MNHNY; CDR2 reads SVGAGI (reference sequence). The ends lost 8 bases at V and 6 bases at J; junction bases unmatched: 11. The CDR3 totals 15 residues. The CDR3 reads CASWDSGGRGDTQYF. CDR3 coding DNA: TGTGCCAGCTGGGATAGCGGGGGGAGAGGGGATACGCAGTATTTT.

This clone has just one count. The junction departs from the called germline gene at one end, perhaps through a read error. Other nucleotide sequences in the sample specify the same CDR3. This chain connects TRBV28 to TRBJ2-5; 13 positions match TRBD2. The CDR3 is 18 amino acids. Germline lookup yields CDR1 MDHEN and CDR2 SYDVKM. The chain's CDR3 is CASSLMWTSGRGQETQYF. CDR3 DNA: TGCGCCAGCAGTTTGATGTGGACTAGCGGGAGAGGGCAAGAGACCCAGTACTTC.

V is TRBV30 and J is TRBJ1-6, with unresolved D. CDR1 GTSNPN and CDR2 SVGIG come from the germline V gene (reference sequence). V lost 3 bases and J lost 7, with 10 bases in between. This CDR3 region has 13 residues. CDR3 residues: CAWSAIRNSPLHF. CDR3 bases: TGTGCCTGGAGCGCAATTAGGAATTCACCCCTCCACTTT.

This clone was counted only a few times. This chain connects TRBV29-1 to TRBJ2-1, with D perhaps TRBD1 or TRBD2 (5 bases each). Germline-derived CDR1 and CDR2 are SQVTM and ANQGSEA. V lost 3 bases, J lost 9 bases, and 27 bases lay in between. CDR3 length: 17 amino acids. The CDR3 loop is CSVEGVARWPRKGEQFF. The CDR3 nucleotides are TGCAGCGTTGAGGGGGTGGCGAGATGGCCTCGGAAAGGTGAGCAGTTCTTC.

In this sample, this clone turned up once. The rearrangement links TRBV2 to TRBJ1-6; D is perhaps TRBD1 (6 bases). Germline lookup yields CDR1 SNHLY and CDR2 FYNNEI. This CDR3 spans 15 amino acids. The germline V and J ends were trimmed by 6 bases and 7 bases, with 16 bases remaining between them. The CDR3 DNA is TGTGCCAGCAGGGGGGCCTACGGGACCAATTCACCCCTCCACTTT. It yields the protein CASRGAYGTNSPLHF.

V and J are TRBV11-2 and TRBJ2-7; 9 positions match TRBD2. Germline V gene lookup returns CDR1 SGHAT and CDR2 FQNNGV. The trim removed 5 bases at V and 7 bases at J, leaving 18 bases unmatched. The CDR3 totals 17 residues. The CDR3, as DNA: TGTGCCAGCAGCCAAGCTGGGGATAGCGGGGGAGTTTGGGAGCAGTACTTC. Translating it yields CASSQAGDSGGVWEQYF.

V gene TRBV27 combines with J gene TRBJ2-2; D is possibly TRBD2 (6 bases). Trimming shortened V by 2 bases and J by 0 bases, and 7 bases separated the two germline ends. CDR1 is MNHEY, CDR2 SMNVEV, per germline (reference sequence). The CDR3 totals 15 residues. CDR3 in DNA: TGTGCCAGCAGTTTACGGGGGACGAACACCGGGGAGCTGTTTTTT. Residues: CASSLRGTNTGELFF.

This chain uses TRBV7-8 with TRBJ2-2, with no clear D. The CDR3 runs 13 residues. CDR1 and CDR2 (germline): SGHVS, FQNEAQ. The V and J ends lost 4 bases and 8 bases respectively, with 11 bases between them. CDR3 residues: CASSSPIGGELFF. In DNA, the CDR3 is TGTGCCAGCAGCTCCCCGATAGGGGGGGAGCTGTTTTTT.

In this sample, this clone turned up once. The rearrangement links TRBV30 to TRBJ1-6; D gene uncertain. The CDR3 totals 13 residues. Trimming removed 0 bases at V and 8 bases at J, with 8 bases between. Germline loops: CDR1 GTSNPN, CDR2 SVGIG (reference sequence). As DNA, the CDR3 is TGTGCCTGGAGTGTTGAAGCTTATTCACCCCTCCACTTT. Its translation: CAWSVEAYSPLHF.

V is TRBV7-2 and J is TRBJ2-7; maybe TRBD1 (6 bases). Trimming took 1 base from V and 2 from J, leaving 9 bases between them. CDR1 is SGHTA, CDR2 FQGNSA, per germline. The CDR3 sequence is 14 residues long. In nucleotides, the CDR3 is TGTGCCAGCAGCTTAGTGGCAGGGGCCTACGAGCAGTACGTC. Translating it yields CASSLVAGAYEQYV.

The genes are TRBV5-6 and TRBJ2-5, with D possibly called TRBD1 or TRBD2 (5 bases each). The V end lost 0 bases, the J end lost 2 bases, and 11 bases lay between the germline ends. The germline CDR1 and CDR2 sequences are SGHDT and YYEEEE. The CDR3 has 15 amino acids. The CDR3 loop is CASSLVGAEQETQYF. CDR3 DNA: TGTGCCAGCAGCTTGGTCGGGGCCGAACAAGAGACCCAGTACTTC. The full variable domain, rest sourced from reference TRBV5-6 and TRBJ2-5, is DAGVTQSPTHLIKTRGQQVTLRCSPKSGHDTVSWYQQALGQGPQFIFQYYEEEERQRGNFPDRFSGHQFPNYSSELNVNALLLGDSALYLCASSLVGAEQETQYFGPGTRLLVL.

The chain employs TRBV7-8 and TRBJ1-6; 8 bases fit TRBD1. Germline-derived CDR1 and CDR2 are SGHVS and FQNEAQ. The CDR3 has 15 amino acids. V shed 1 base and J 9 bases; nucleotides not matched to a gene: 5. In DNA, the CDR3 is TGTGCCAGCAGCTTAGTTGAGACAGGGGTTTCACCCCTCCACTTT. Its protein is CASSLVETGVSPLHF.

This rearrangement joins TRBV6-6 to TRBJ1-3; TRBD1 aligns across 7 bases. The CDR3 is 14 residues long. V trimming: 6 bases; J trimming: 4 bases; junction bases outside the gene matches: 6. The germline V gene encodes CDR1 MNHNY and CDR2 SVGAGI (reference sequence). The CDR3, as DNA: TGTGCCAGCAGCTCCGGGACAGTAGGAAACACCATATATTTT. Translating it yields CASSSGTVGNTIYF.

The rearrangement uses TRBV27 and TRBJ2-1, with D possibly matching TRBD1 (6 bases). The germline CDR1 and CDR2 sequences are MNHEY and SMNVEV (reference sequence). The germline V and J ends were trimmed by 5 bases and 0 bases, with 14 bases remaining between them. The CDR3 is 16 amino acids. The CDR3 sequence: CASSQGPQSSYNEQFF. The CDR3 coding sequence is TGTGCCAGCAGTCAGGGGCCCCAAAGCTCCTACAATGAGCAGTTCTTC.

The rearrangement joins TRBV11-2 to TRBJ2-1, with 9 bases that match TRBD1. The V segment lost 5 bases and the J segment 5 bases; nucleotides outside the gene matches: 7. The V gene's germline CDR1 is SGHAT and CDR2 FQNNGV. The CDR3 extends over 15 amino acids. Here the CDR3 DNA reads TGTGCCAGCAGCCCCGGGACAGGGCGGAACAATGAGCAGTTCTTC. Translating gives CASSPGTGRNNEQFF. Drawing the rest from reference TRBV11-2 and TRBJ2-1, the complete variable domain is EAGVAQSPRYKIIEKRQSVAFWCNPISGHATLYWYQQILGQGPKLLIQFQNNGVVDDSQLPKDRFSAERLKGVDSTLKIQPAKLEDSAVYLCASSPGTGRNNEQFFGPGTRLTVL.

The chain couples TRBV30 to TRBJ2-3; a weak D match, TRBD2 (6 bases). The CDR3 runs 12 residues. The germline CDR1 and CDR2 sequences are GTSNPN and SVGIG (reference sequence). Trimming removed 5 bases at V and 3 bases at J, with 9 bases between. CDR3 protein: CAWGGNTDTQYF. The CDR3 DNA reads TGTGCCTGGGGAGGGAATACAGATACGCAGTATTTT.

Notes on this clone: The same CDR3 is also encoded by other DNA sequences in this sample. This chain links TRBV7-9 with TRBJ2-5, with a weak D call TRBD2 (6 bases). Germline assignment: CDR1 SEHNR and CDR2 FQNEAQ (reference sequence). The CDR3 has 14 residues. The V end was cut by 1 base, the J end by 5 bases, with 11 bases between. In DNA form, the CDR3 reads TGTGCCAGCAGCTTAGGTTTAGCGGAGGAGACCCAGTACTTC. Protein sequence: CASSLGLAEETQYF.

This clone showed up just once. This chain connects TRBV18 to TRBJ2-1, with D unresolved. The CDR3 loop spans 16 amino acids. V was trimmed by 2 bases and J by 0 bases, leaving 11 bases between them. The V gene's germline CDR1 is KGHSH and CDR2 LQKENI. As DNA, the CDR3 is TGTGCCAGCTCACCATACGCGTTGGGCTCCTACAATGAGCAGTTCTTC. It encodes CASSPYALGSYNEQFF. The full variable domain, completed using reference TRBV18 and TRBJ2-1, is NAGVMQNPRHLVRRRGQEARLRCSPMKGHSHVYWYRQLPEEGLKFMVYLQKENIIDESGMPKERFSAEFPKEGPSILRIQQVVRGDSAAYFCASSPYALGSYNEQFFGPGTRLTVL.

The rearrangement joins TRBV18 to TRBJ1-3; no definite D call. The CDR3 extends over 14 amino acids. Trimming stripped 4 bases from V and 0 bases from J, with 7 bases between. Germline values: CDR1 KGHSH, CDR2 LQKENI. CDR3 in DNA: TGTGCCAGCTCACAGGGCCGCTCTGGAAACACCATATATTTT. Amino acids: CASSQGRSGNTIYF.

The chain recombines TRBV28 with TRBJ2-5; D is possibly TRBD2 (6 bases). Germline CDR1 and CDR2: MDHEN and SYDVKM. The CDR3 is made up of 13 amino acids. V was pared by 7 bases and J by 9 bases, with 18 bases between. CDR3 residues: CASTSPPWEAQYF. The CDR3 DNA reads as TGTGCCAGCACCTCCCCACCTTGGGAGGCCCAGTACTTC.

The V and J genes are TRBV6-6 and TRBJ1-1, with D uncertain. The CDR3 is made up of 15 amino acids. V lost 0 bases to trimming and J lost 4 bases, with 12 bases between them. The germline CDR1 and CDR2 sequences are MNHNY and SVGAGI (reference sequence). CDR3 residues: CASSYSAPASTEAFF. The CDR3 DNA reads as TGTGCCAGCAGTTACTCGGCACCGGCGAGCACTGAAGCTTTCTTT.

The chain uses TRBV30 and TRBJ2-2, with TRBD2 matching 7 bases. CDR1 is GTSNPN and CDR2 is SVGIG in the germline V gene (reference sequence). The CDR3 contains 14 residues. Losses at the gene ends were 1 base for V and 3 bases for J; bases not matched to a gene: 2. The DNA for the CDR3 is TGTGCCTGGAGTGCCGGACTAGACACCGGGGAGCTGTTTTTT. This translates into CAWSAGLDTGELFF. The full variable domain, completed using reference TRBV30 and TRBJ2-2, is SQTIHQWPATLVQPVGSPLSLECTVEGTSNPNLYWYRQAAGRGLQLLFYSVGIGQISSEVPQNLSASRPQDRQFILSSKKLLLSDSGFYLCAWSAGLDTGELFFGEGSRLTVL.

This rearrangement joins TRBV6-1 to TRBJ2-2, with 9 bases identical to TRBD1. The CDR3 runs to 15 residues. In germline, CDR1 is MNHNS, CDR2 SASEGT. The J segment lost 4 bases and the V segment lost 5 bases, leaving 5 bases of the junction unmatched. Written as DNA, the CDR3 is TGTGCCAGCAGTTCACAGGGGGCGCCCACCGGGGAGCTGTTTTTT. Protein: CASSSQGAPTGELFF.

The chain is built from TRBV28 and TRBJ2-7; 8 bases align to TRBD2. V was clipped by 6 bases and J by 2 bases; unmatched bases: 6. CDR3 length: 14 amino acids. Germline lookup yields CDR1 MDHEN and CDR2 SYDVKM. This chain's CDR3 is CASSHGLAPYEQYV. In DNA form, the CDR3 reads TGTGCCAGCAGCCACGGACTAGCACCCTACGAGCAGTACGTC.

This chain joins TRBV4-3 and TRBJ1-2; no definite D call. V gave up 0 bases and J gave up 6 bases, with 14 bases separating them. Germline V gene lookup returns CDR1 LGHNA and CDR2 YSLEER. The CDR3 totals 15 residues. This CDR3 is CASSQEAGVGNGYTF. CDR3 coding DNA: TGCGCCAGCAGCCAAGAAGCGGGCGTAGGCAATGGCTACACCTTC.

J is TRBJ1-4 and V is TRBV6-1; unclear D gene. This CDR3 is built from 15 residues. V lost 4 bases, J lost 5 bases, and 14 bases lay in between. Germline CDR1 MNHNS, CDR2 SASEGT. The CDR3 sequence is CASSADRRVNEKLFF. CDR3 sequence (DNA): TGTGCCAGCAGTGCTGATCGACGGGTGAATGAAAAACTGTTTTTT.

V gene TRBV28 combines with J gene TRBJ2-3, with 9 nucleotides matching TRBD2. This CDR3 is 16 amino acids long. CDR1 MDHEN and CDR2 SYDVKM come from the germline V gene. Losses at the gene ends were 0 bases for V and 2 bases for J; bases not matched to a gene: 3. The CDR3 region is CASSLWASGNTDTQYF. In DNA form, the CDR3 reads TGTGCCAGCAGTTTATGGGCTAGCGGGAACACAGATACGCAGTATTTT.

This chain uses TRBV28 with TRBJ2-7; tentative D call: TRBD2 (5 bases). CDR1 is MDHEN, CDR2 SYDVKM, per germline. Trimming cost V 6 bases and J 3 bases, with 21 bases left between them. This CDR3 is 16 amino acids long. The CDR3 DNA is TGTGCCAGCAGCCCGAGATCGAGAGGTAGCGACTACGAGCAGTACTTC. Encoded protein: CASSPRSRGSDYEQYF. The full variable domain, completed using reference TRBV28 and TRBJ2-7, is DVKVTQSSRYLVKRTGEKVFLECVQDMDHENMFWYRQDPGLGLRLIYFSYDVKMKEKGDIPEGYSVSREKKERFSLILESASTNQTSMYLCASSPRSRGSDYEQYFGPGTRLTVT.

The count of this clone is one. This rearrangement joins TRBV7-2 to TRBJ2-7; D is uncertain. Trimming took 1 base from V and 2 from J, leaving 12 bases between them. CDR1 SGHTA and CDR2 FQGNSA come from the germline V gene. CDR3 length: 15 residues. CDR3 protein: CASSLVGLNTYEQYF. CDR3 DNA sequence: TGTGCCAGCAGCTTAGTAGGCCTTAATACCTACGAGCAGTACTTC. Together with reference TRBV7-2 and TRBJ2-7, the CDR3 gives the full variable domain: GAGVSQSPSNKVTEKGKDVELRCDPISGHTALYWYRQSLGQGLEFLIYFQGNSAPDKSGLPSDRFSAERTGGSVSTLTIQRTQQEDSAVYLCASSLVGLNTYEQYFGPGTRLTVT.